A single sample is the source of the 14 T cell receptor beta chains below, sequenced in a study of cytomegalovirus exposure and HLA in healthy donors. The method was immunoSEQ multiplex PCR; TCRdb's version includes in-frame clones alone and lacks a portion of them. This repertoire shows roughly 250,000 clones, about 90% found once; its top ten account for 0.95% to 1.5%. The sequenced material came from PBMCs. The receptors stem from a woman aged 25 to 39 in good health and CMV-seropositive.

The gene calls are TRBV5-1 and TRBJ1-1; possibly TRBD1 for D (6 bases). V gave up 6 bases and J gave up 1 base, with 13 bases separating them. Germline V gene data show CDR1 as SGHRS and CDR2 as YFSETQ. This CDR3 is 14 amino acids long. The CDR3 nucleotides read TGCGCCAGCAAGGGGGAAGGTACGAACACTGAAGCTTTCTTT. Protein: CASKGEGTNTEAFF.

The rearrangement links TRBV2 to TRBJ2-5, with 8 positions matching TRBD1. The CDR3 consists of 16 residues. V dropped 1 base and J dropped 5; count of bases not matched to a gene: 9. Germline-derived CDR1 and CDR2 are SNHLY and FYNNEI. The CDR3 DNA follows: TGTGCCAGCAGTGAAGGGTATGCGGGACAGGCGGAGACCCAGTACTTC. Its protein product is CASSEGYAGQAETQYF.

The chain uses TRBV5-1 and TRBJ2-2, with 8 bases matching TRBD1. This CDR3 is built from 15 residues. Germline lookup yields CDR1 SGHRS and CDR2 YFSETQ. The V and J ends lost 5 bases and 1 base, in that order; junction bases with no gene match: 4. CDR3 amino acids: CASRWTGLNTGELFF. CDR3 bases: TGCGCCAGCAGGTGGACAGGGTTGAACACCGGGGAGCTGTTTTTT.

In DNA form, the CDR3 reads TGCGCCAGTTCTCCGTCCGGGAACACTGAAGCTTTCTTT. Its translation: CASSPSGNTEAFF. The genes are TRBV5-1 and TRBJ1-1; D ambiguous. The CDR3 contains 13 residues. Trimming removed 8 bases at V and 1 base at J, with 12 bases between. Germline CDR1 SGHRS, CDR2 YFSETQ.

The genes are TRBV5-3 and TRBJ1-5, with 10 bases aligning to TRBD1. TRBV5-3 is recorded as an ORF, its role being uncertain. Trimming cost V 3 bases and J 6 bases; bases outside gene matches: 18. The CDR3 is made up of 19 amino acids. The CDR3 DNA reads TGTGCCAGAAGCTGCCGTCGGGGAAGGGACAGGGGCAAATCTCAGCCCCAGCATTTT. Amino acids: CARSCRRGRDRGKSQPQHF.

CDR3 DNA: TGCGCCAGCATCGGCGGACTAGCGGAAAATGAGCAGTTCTTC. It encodes CASIGGLAENEQFF. V usage is TRBV5-1 and J usage is TRBJ2-1; TRBD2 matches at 10 bases. This CDR3 has 14 residues. With 6 bases clipped from V and 7 bases from J, the junction kept 7 bases outside the gene matches. Germline V gene data show CDR1 as SGHRS and CDR2 as YFSETQ.

This chain joins TRBV4-1 and TRBJ2-7; 11 nucleotides match TRBD1. In germline, CDR1 is MGHRA, CDR2 YSYEKL. The V segment lost 5 bases and the J segment 3 bases; nucleotides outside the gene matches: 12. CDR3 size: 17 residues. CDR3 DNA sequence: TGCGCCAGCAGCTCCGAGGACAGGGGGCTCGGTGTCTACGAGCAGTACTTC. This codes for CASSSEDRGLGVYEQYF.

The chain links TRBV6-6 to TRBJ1-3; 10 nucleotides match TRBD1. Germline CDR1 and CDR2: MNHNY and SVGAGI (reference sequence). This CDR3 spans 16 amino acids. V dropped 6 bases and J dropped 0; count of bases not matched to a gene: 5. The DNA of the CDR3 is TGTGCCAGCAGGCGACAGGGGGCACTCTCTGGAAACACCATATATTTT. Protein sequence: CASRRQGALSGNTIYF.

This chain connects TRBV7-3 to TRBJ2-2, with TRBD2 identical over 7 bases. The CDR3 covers 15 residues. The V gene end was trimmed by 5 bases and the J gene end by 5 bases; junction bases not matched to a gene: 8. In germline, CDR1 is SGHTA, CDR2 FQGTGA. The CDR3 is CASSPHSGGTGELFF. CDR3 nucleotides: TGTGCCAGCAGCCCCCATTCGGGGGGTACCGGGGAGCTGTTTTTT.

Here the CDR3 DNA reads TGTGCCAGCAGTACGGTCGTCCTCGAAGCTTTCTTT. Protein product: CASSTVVLEAFF. This chain connects TRBV2 to TRBJ1-1; the D is unclear. The V and J ends lost 5 bases and 8 bases respectively, with 12 bases between them. Germline V gene sequence: CDR1 SNHLY, CDR2 FYNNEI. The CDR3 length is 12 residues. Using reference TRBV2 and TRBJ1-1 for the parts outside the CDR3, the full variable domain is EPEVTQTPSHQVTQMGQEVILRCVPISNHLYFYWYRQILGQKVEFLVSFYNNEISEKSEIFDDQFSVERPDGSNFTLKIRSTKLEDSAMYFCASSTVVLEAFFGQGTRLTVV.

The chain links TRBV10-2 to TRBJ1-5; 10 positions agree with TRBD1. The CDR3 runs to 15 residues. With 3 bases clipped from V and 5 bases from J, the junction kept 4 bases outside the gene matches. Germline values: CDR1 WSHSY, CDR2 SAAADI. CDR3 DNA sequence: TGCGCCAGCAGTGACATGGGGACAGGGGATCAGCCCCAGCATTTT. This encodes CASSDMGTGDQPQHF.

The chain combines TRBV6-6 with TRBJ2-1, with 14 bases that match TRBD2. Germline assignment: CDR1 MNHNY and CDR2 SVGAGI (reference sequence). This CDR3 is 16 amino acids long. After removal of 8 bases from V and 10 bases from J, the junction contained 13 bases not matched to a gene. The CDR3 bases are TGTGCCAGCGGCCCTCTCCAGACTAGCGGGAGGGACGAGCAGTTCTTC. Protein: CASGPLQTSGRDEQFF.

In its sample, this clone was seen many times. This chain's CDR3 is CASSQGWEDEKLFF. The DNA for the CDR3 is TGCGCCAGCAGCCAGGGGTGGGAGGATGAAAAACTGTTTTTT. This rearrangement joins TRBV4-1 to TRBJ1-4; D remains ambiguous. The CDR3 spans 14 residues. Germline V gene sequence: CDR1 MGHRA, CDR2 YSYEKL. V was shortened by 3 bases and J by 6 bases, with 11 bases between the two germline ends.

The chain recombines TRBV5-1 with TRBJ2-7; tentative D call: TRBD2 (6 bases). V lost 3 bases to trimming and J lost 4 bases, with 11 bases between them. Germline CDR1 reads SGHRS; CDR2 reads YFSETQ. This CDR3 contains 13 residues. Written as DNA, the CDR3 is TGCGCCAGCAGCTACGGGAGTGAGTACGAGCAGTACTTC. This translates into CASSYGSEYEQYF.